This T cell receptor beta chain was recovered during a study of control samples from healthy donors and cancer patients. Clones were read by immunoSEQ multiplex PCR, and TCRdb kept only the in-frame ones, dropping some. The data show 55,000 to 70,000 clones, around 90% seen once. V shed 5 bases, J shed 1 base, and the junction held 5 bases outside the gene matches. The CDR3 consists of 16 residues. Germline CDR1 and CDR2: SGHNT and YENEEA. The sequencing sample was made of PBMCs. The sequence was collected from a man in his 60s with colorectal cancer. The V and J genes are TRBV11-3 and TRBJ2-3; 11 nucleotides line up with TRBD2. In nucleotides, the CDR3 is TGTGCCAGCAGCGTTAGCGGGGGGGCGGGCACAGATACGCAGTATTTT. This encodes CASSVSGGAGTDTQYF. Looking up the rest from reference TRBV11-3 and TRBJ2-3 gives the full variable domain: EAGVVQSPRYKIIEKKQPVAFWCNPISGHNTLYWYLQNLGQGPELLIRYENEEAVDDSQLPKDRFSAERLKGVDSTLKIQPAELGDSAVYLCASSVSGGAGTDTQYFGPGTRLTVL.